The rows below give T cell receptor beta chains drawn from one sample of a study of HIV-infected patients and healthy controls. TCRdb fed the 5' RACE reads into MiXCR, producing one record per CDR3 protein. The table records about 17,000 distinct CDR3 sequences, about 5.4% of them present only once. Material: blood. These receptors were collected from an adult in good health. Both conserved end residues are part of each CDR3. D genes are given only for firm matches. Clone sizes are given selectively: once, few, many, or a class where the clone is expanded.

abundance	v_gene	d_gene	j_gene	CDR3nt	CDR3aa
many	TRBV7-6	.	TRBJ2-3	TGTGCCAGCAGCTTGCAGGGTATAGTCACAGATACGCAGTATTTT	CASSLQGIVTDTQYF
medium-sized	TRBV7-9	.	TRBJ2-3	TGTGCCAGCAGCTGGGGGGACGGTGCTAGCACAGATACGCAGTATTTT	CASSWGDGASTDTQYF
many	TRBV2	.	TRBJ1-4	TGTGCCAGCAGTGAAGGTGCTCCTGAAAAACTGTTTTTT	CASSEGAPEKLFF
many	TRBV29-1	TRBD1	TRBJ2-1	TGCAGCGTCGCTAGTTCAGGGGGTCCCTACAATGAGCAGTTCTTC	CSVASSGGPYNEQFF
many	TRBV6-2/TRBV6-3	.	TRBJ2-7	TGTGCCAGCAGTTACGGAGGGGACTCCTACGAGCAGTACTTC	CASSYGGDSYEQYF
.	TRBV25-1	.	TRBJ2-1	TGTGCCAGCAGTGAAATCGGGACCGACTACAATGAGCAGTTCTTC	CASSEIGTDYNEQFF
many	TRBV6-2/TRBV6-3	TRBD1	TRBJ2-3	TGTGCCAGCAGGACTCGGACAGGGGAGGCACGCTTAGATACGCAGTATTTT	CASRTRTGEARLDTQYF
many	TRBV28	.	TRBJ2-1	TGTGCCAGCAGTTCCCGGCTTTTTGGGGTGCGCGAGCAGTTCTTC	CASSSRLFGVREQFF
many	TRBV7-9	.	TRBJ2-1	TGTGCCAGCAGCTTAGCGGGGCCCTACAATGAGCAGTTCTTC	CASSLAGPYNEQFF
many	TRBV10-3	TRBD2	TRBJ2-3	TGTGCCATCAGTGAGACCGGGGGGGCCACAGATACGCAGTATTTT	CAISETGGATDTQYF
many	TRBV27	.	TRBJ1-5	TGTGCCAGCAGGTCAGGGTTGGGGGGCAATCAGCCCCAGCATTTT	CASRSGLGGNQPQHF
many	TRBV29-1	.	TRBJ1-1	TGCAGCGTTGTGGCCTCCACCGTTAACACTGAAGCTTTCTTT	CSVVASTVNTEAFF
many	TRBV28	.	TRBJ1-4	TGTGCCAGCGTGCGGGGCTCATATGAAAAACTGTTTTTT	CASVRGSYEKLFF
many	TRBV20-1	TRBD1	TRBJ2-1	TGCAGTGCTACCCCGGGACAGGGCGGCAATGAGCAGTTCTTC	CSATPGQGGNEQFF
medium-sized	TRBV7-3	.	TRBJ2-6	TGTGCCAGCAGCTATTCCGGGACGTTAGGGCTCTCTGGGGCCAACGTCCTGACTTTC	CASSYSGTLGLSGANVLTF
many	TRBV5-4	TRBD2	TRBJ2-1	TGTGCCAGCAGCTCCGGACTAGCGGGGAATAGTGATGAGCAGTTCTTC	CASSSGLAGNSDEQFF
many	TRBV7-2	TRBD1	TRBJ1-2	TGTGCCAGCAGCTCACTCGGACAGGGGGAGGGCTACGGCTACACCTTC	CASSSLGQGEGYGYTF
many	TRBV5-8	TRBD1	TRBJ2-1	TGTGCCAGCAGCCGGGACAGCAATTACAATGAGCAGTTCTTC	CASSRDSNYNEQFF
medium-sized	TRBV11-1	.	TRBJ2-3	TGTGCCAGCAGCCGGGACGGCTCCTACACAGATACGCAGTATTTT	CASSRDGSYTDTQYF
many	TRBV5-5	TRBD1	TRBJ2-7	TGTGCCAGCAGCTCCGGACAGGGGGCAGGGTACGAGCAGTACTTC	CASSSGQGAGYEQYF
many	TRBV20-1	TRBD1	TRBJ1-1	TGCAGTGCCTATGGACAGGGAAGCACTGAAGCTTTCTTT	CSAYGQGSTEAFF
.	TRBV9	TRBD2	TRBJ2-2	TGTGCCAGCAGCGCAAGACTAGCGGGGTCGAACACCGGGGAGCTGTTTTTT	CASSARLAGSNTGELFF
.	TRBV7-9	TRBD1	TRBJ1-1	TGTGCCAGCAGCTTAGGTCAGGCAGGGGGGGGGACTGAAGCTTTCTTT	CASSLGQAGGGTEAFF
many	TRBV20-1	TRBD1	TRBJ2-7	TGCAGTGCTAGCGGAGGGGACAGGGGGGTCTACGAGCAGTACTTC	CSASGGDRGVYEQYF
many	TRBV10-3	.	TRBJ1-2	TGTGCCATCAGTGAGCATGGGACCGCGTACGGCTACACCTTC	CAISEHGTAYGYTF
many	TRBV6-5	TRBD1	TRBJ1-1	TGTGCCAGCAGTCCCGCAGGGCCAGGGGGCAGAAACACTGAAGCTTTCTTT	CASSPAGPGGRNTEAFF
few	TRBV9	.	TRBJ1-5	TGTGCCAGCAGCGTAGACAGTCTGGTAGGTCAGCCCCAGCATTTT	CASSVDSLVGQPQHF
many	TRBV3-1	TRBD1	TRBJ2-2	TGTGCCAGCAGCCACAGGGGGCGCGCCGGGGAGCTGTTTTTT	CASSHRGRAGELFF
many	TRBV28	TRBD1	TRBJ1-4	TGTGCCAGCAGTTTGTCCGGGACAGGAGGTGAAAAACTGTTTTTT	CASSLSGTGGEKLFF
many	TRBV11-2	TRBD2	TRBJ2-2	TGTGCCAGCAGCTTAGGCGGGGGTGCATCCACCGGGGAGCTGTTTTTT	CASSLGGGASTGELFF
many	TRBV28	TRBD1	TRBJ1-4	TGTGCCAGCAGTGGATGGGACAGTAATGAAAAACTGTTTTTT	CASSGWDSNEKLFF
many	TRBV24-1	.	TRBJ1-1	TGTGCCACCAGTGATGCTACCCGGGGCTCCCAAGCTTTCTTT	CATSDATRGSQAFF
many	TRBV28	.	TRBJ1-5	TGTGCCAGCAGTTTCGGCGGCCTTAATCAGCCCCAGCATTTT	CASSFGGLNQPQHF
few	TRBV19	.	TRBJ1-5	TGTGCCAGTAGTACCACCCCTAAACGGAATCAGCCCCAGCATTTT	CASSTTPKRNQPQHF
many	TRBV7-2	.	TRBJ2-7	TGTGCCAGCAGCTCGAACTACGAGCAGTACTTC	CASSSNYEQYF
many	TRBV19	.	TRBJ1-6	TGTGCCAGTAGTTTCAGGGATTATGACAATTCACCCCTCCACTTT	CASSFRDYDNSPLHF
few	TRBV18	.	TRBJ2-7	TGTGCCAGCTCACCACAATGGGGGTTGGGCGAGCAGTACTTC	CASSPQWGLGEQYF
medium-sized	TRBV24-1	TRBD1	TRBJ2-2	TGTGCCACCAGTGATTATCCGGGACAGGGTAACACCGGGGAGCTGTTTTTT	CATSDYPGQGNTGELFF
medium-sized	TRBV9	.	TRBJ1-1	TGTGCCAGCAGCTTCAGGGACACTGAAGCTTTCTTT	CASSFRDTEAFF
medium-sized	TRBV7-9	.	TRBJ1-1	TGTGCCAGCAGCAAACAGGAATACACTGAAGCTTTCTTT	CASSKQEYTEAFF
medium-sized	TRBV20-1	.	TRBJ1-5	TGCAGTGCTAGAGATATTGGGGCTGAGAGTCAGCCCCAGCATTTT	CSARDIGAESQPQHF
medium-sized	TRBV20-1	TRBD2	TRBJ2-5	TGCAGTGCGCCGCGGACTAGCGTAGAGACCCAGTACTTC	CSAPRTSVETQYF
many	TRBV12-3/TRBV12-4	.	TRBJ2-7	TGTGCCAGCAGACCTTCCCTCACTAGGTCCTACGAGCAGTACTTC	CASRPSLTRSYEQYF
many	TRBV10-3	TRBD1	TRBJ1-2	TGTGCCATCAGTGTTGGGACAGCCCCCTATGGCTACACCTTC	CAISVGTAPYGYTF
many	TRBV5-5	.	TRBJ1-1	TGTGCCAGCAGCTTAGAGGGTTGGGCTGAAGCTTTCTTT	CASSLEGWAEAFF
medium-sized	TRBV6-5	TRBD2	TRBJ2-3	TGTGCCAGCAGTTACGGTCTAGCGGGGTCAGATACGCAGTATTTT	CASSYGLAGSDTQYF
many	TRBV20-1	TRBD1	TRBJ2-2	TGCAGTGCGAGGGACAGGATCACGAACACCGGGGAGCTGTTTTTT	CSARDRITNTGELFF
medium-sized	TRBV6-6	.	TRBJ2-3	TGTGCCAGCAGCACCGCGGCCCTGGAGAACACAGATACGCAGTATTTT	CASSTAALENTDTQYF